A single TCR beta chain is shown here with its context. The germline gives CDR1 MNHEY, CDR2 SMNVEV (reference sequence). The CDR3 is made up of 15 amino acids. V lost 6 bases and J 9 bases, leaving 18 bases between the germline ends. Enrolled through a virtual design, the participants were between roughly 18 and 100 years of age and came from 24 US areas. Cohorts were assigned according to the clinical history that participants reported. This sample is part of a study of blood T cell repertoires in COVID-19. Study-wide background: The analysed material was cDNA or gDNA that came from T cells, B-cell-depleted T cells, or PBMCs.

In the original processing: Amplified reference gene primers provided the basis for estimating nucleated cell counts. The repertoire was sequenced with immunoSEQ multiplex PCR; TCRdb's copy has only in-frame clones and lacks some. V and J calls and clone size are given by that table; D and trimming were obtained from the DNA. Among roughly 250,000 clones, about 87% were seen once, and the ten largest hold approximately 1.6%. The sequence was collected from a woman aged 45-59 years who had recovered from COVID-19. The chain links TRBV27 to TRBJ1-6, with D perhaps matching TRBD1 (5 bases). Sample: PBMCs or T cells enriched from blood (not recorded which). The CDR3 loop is CASSRLQGVVSPLHF. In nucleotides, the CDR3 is TGTGCCAGCAGCCGTCTTCAGGGTGTAGTTTCACCCCTCCACTTT.